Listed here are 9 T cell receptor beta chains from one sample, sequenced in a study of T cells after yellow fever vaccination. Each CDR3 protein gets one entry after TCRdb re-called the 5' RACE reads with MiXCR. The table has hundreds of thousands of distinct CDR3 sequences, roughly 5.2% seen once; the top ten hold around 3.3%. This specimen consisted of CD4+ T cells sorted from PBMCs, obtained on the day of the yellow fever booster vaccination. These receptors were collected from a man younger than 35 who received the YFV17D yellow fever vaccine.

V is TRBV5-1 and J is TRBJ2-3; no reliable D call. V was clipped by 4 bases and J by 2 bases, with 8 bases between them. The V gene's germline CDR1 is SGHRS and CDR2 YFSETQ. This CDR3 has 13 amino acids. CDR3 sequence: CASSPLPTDTQYF. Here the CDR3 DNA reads TGCGCCAGCAGCCCCCTGCCCACAGATACGCAGTATTTT.

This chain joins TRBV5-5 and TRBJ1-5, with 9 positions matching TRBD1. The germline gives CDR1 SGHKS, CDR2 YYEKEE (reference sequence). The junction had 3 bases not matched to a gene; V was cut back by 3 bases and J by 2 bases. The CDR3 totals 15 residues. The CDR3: CASSWTGDRNQPQHF. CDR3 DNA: TGTGCCAGCAGCTGGACAGGGGATCGCAATCAGCCCCAGCATTTT.

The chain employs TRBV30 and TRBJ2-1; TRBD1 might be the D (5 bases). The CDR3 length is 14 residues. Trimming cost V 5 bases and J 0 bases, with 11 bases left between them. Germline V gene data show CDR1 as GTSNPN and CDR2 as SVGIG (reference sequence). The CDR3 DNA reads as TGTGCCTGGGAAGGGGCAGTCTCCTACAATGAGCAGTTCTTC. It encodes CAWEGAVSYNEQFF.

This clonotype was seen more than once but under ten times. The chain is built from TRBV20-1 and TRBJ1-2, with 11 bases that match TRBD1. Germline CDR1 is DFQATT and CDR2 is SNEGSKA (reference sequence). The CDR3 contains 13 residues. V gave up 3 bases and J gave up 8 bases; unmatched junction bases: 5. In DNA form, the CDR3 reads TGCAGTGCTAGGGACAGGGGGCCCTGGGGCTACACCTTC. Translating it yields CSARDRGPWGYTF.

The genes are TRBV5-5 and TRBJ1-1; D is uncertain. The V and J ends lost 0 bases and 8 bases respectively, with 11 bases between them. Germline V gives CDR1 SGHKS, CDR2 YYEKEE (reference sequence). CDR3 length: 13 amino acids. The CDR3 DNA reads TGTGCCAGCAGCTTGGTGTTCAGGCCGGAAGCTTTCTTT. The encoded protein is CASSLVFRPEAFF.

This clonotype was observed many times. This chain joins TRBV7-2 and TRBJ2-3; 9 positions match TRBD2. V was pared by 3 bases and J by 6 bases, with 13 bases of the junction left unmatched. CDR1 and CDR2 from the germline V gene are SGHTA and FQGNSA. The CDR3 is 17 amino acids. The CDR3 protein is CASSLGGGARFGDTQYF. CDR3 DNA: TGTGCCAGCAGCTTGGGCGGGGGGGCGCGATTCGGCGATACGCAGTATTTT.

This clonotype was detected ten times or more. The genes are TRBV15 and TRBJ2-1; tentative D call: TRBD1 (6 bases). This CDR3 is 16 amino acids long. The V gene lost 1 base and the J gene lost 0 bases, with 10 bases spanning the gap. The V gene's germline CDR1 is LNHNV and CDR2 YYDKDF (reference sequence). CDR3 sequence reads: CATSRGGTPSYNEQFF. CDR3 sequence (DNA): TGTGCCACCAGCAGAGGAGGGACACCCTCCTACAATGAGCAGTTCTTC.

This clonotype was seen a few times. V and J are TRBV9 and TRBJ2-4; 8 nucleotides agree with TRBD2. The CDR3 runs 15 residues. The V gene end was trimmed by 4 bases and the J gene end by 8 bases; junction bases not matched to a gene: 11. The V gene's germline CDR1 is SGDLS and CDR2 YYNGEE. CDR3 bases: TGTGCCAGCAGCCCGGGGGGGGGGTCGATGTACATTCAGTACTTC. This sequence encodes CASSPGGGSMYIQYF.

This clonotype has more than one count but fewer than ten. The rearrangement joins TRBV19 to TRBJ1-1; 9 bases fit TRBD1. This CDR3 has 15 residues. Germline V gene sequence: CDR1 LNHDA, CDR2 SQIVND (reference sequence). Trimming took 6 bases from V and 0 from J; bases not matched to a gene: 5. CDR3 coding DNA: TGTGCCAGTAGCTACAGGGGGCCCTTGAACACTGAAGCTTTCTTT. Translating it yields CASSYRGPLNTEAFF.